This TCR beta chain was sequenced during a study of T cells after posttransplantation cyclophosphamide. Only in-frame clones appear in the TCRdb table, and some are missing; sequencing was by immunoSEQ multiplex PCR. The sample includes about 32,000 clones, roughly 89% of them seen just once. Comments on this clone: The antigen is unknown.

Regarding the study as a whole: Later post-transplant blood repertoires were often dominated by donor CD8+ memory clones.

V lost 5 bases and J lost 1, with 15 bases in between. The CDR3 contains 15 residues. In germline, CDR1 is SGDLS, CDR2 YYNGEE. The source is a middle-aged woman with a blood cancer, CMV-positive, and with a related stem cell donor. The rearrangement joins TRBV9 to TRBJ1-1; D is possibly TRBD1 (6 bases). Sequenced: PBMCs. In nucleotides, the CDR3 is TGTGCCAGCAGACCTGGGAGAGGGGGGAACACTGAAGCTTTCTTT. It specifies CASRPGRGGNTEAFF.